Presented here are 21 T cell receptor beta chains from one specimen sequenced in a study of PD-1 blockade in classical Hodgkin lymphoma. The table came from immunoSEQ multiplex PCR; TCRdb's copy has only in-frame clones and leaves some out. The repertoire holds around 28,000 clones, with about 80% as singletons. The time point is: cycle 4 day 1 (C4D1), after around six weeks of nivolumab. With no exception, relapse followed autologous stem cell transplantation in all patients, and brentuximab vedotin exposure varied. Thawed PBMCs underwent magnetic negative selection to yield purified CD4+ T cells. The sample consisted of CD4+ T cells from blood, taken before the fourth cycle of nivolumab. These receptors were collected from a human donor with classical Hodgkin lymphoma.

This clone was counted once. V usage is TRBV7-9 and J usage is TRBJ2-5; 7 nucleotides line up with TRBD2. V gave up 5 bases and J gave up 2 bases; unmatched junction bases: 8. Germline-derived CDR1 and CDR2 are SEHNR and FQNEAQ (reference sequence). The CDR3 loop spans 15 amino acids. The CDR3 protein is CASSTFTGGQETQYF. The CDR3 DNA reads TGTGCCAGCAGCACGTTTACCGGGGGGCAAGAGACCCAGTACTTC.

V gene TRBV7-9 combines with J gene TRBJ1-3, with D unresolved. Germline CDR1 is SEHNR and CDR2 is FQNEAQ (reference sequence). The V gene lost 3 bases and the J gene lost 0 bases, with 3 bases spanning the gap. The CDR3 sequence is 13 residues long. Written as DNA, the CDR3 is TGTGCCAGCAGCTTGGACTCTGGAAACACCATATATTTT. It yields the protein CASSLDSGNTIYF.

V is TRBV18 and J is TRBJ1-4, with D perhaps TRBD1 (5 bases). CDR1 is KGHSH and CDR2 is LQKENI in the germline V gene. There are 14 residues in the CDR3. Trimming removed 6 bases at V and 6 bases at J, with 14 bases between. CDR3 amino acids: CASSRFREDEKLFF. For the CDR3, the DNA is TGTGCCAGCTCTAGGTTCAGGGAGGATGAAAAACTGTTTTTT.

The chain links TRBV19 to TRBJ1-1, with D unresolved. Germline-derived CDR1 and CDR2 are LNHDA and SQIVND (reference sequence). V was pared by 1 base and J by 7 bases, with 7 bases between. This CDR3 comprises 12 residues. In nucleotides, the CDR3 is TGTGCCAGTAGTATAGGGGTTGGTGAAGCTTTCTTT. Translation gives CASSIGVGEAFF.

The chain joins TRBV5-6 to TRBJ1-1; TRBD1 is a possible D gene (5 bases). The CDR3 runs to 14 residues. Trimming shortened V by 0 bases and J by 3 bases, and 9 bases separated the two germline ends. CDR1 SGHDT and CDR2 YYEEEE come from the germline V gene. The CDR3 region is CASSLVGGYTEAFF. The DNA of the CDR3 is TGTGCCAGCAGCTTGGTCGGGGGGTACACTGAAGCTTTCTTT.

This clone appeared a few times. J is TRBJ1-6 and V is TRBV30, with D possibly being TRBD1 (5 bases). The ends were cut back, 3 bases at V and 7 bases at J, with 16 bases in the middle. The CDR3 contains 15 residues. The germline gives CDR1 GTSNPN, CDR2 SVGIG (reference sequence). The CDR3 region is CAWRTAGKGNSPLHF. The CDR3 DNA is TGTGCCTGGAGGACTGCAGGGAAGGGAAATTCACCCCTCCACTTT.

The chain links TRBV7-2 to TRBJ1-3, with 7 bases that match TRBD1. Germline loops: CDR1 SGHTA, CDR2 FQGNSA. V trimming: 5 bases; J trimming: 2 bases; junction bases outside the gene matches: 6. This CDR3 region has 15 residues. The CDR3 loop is CASSPATGAGNTIYF. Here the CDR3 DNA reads TGTGCCAGCAGCCCCGCCACAGGGGCTGGAAACACCATATATTTT.

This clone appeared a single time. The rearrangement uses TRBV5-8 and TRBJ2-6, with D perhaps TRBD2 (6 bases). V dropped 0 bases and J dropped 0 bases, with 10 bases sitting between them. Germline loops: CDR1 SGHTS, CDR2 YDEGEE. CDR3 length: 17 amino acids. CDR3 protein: CASSLVEGLSGANVLTF. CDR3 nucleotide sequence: TGTGCCAGCAGCTTGGTGGAGGGGCTCTCTGGGGCCAACGTCCTGACTTTC. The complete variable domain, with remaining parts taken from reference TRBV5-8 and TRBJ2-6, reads EAGVTQSPTHLIKTRGQQATLRCSPISGHTSVYWYQQALGLGLQFLLWYDEGEERNRGNFPPRFSGRQFPNYSSELNVNALELEDSALYLCASSLVEGLSGANVLTFGAGSRLTVL.

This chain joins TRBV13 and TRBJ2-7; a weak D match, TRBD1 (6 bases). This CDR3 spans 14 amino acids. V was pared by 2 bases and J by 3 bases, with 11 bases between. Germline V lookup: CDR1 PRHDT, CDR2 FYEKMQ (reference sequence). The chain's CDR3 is CASSLSGALYEQYF. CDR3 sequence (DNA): TGTGCCAGCAGCTTATCAGGGGCTCTCTACGAGCAGTACTTC.

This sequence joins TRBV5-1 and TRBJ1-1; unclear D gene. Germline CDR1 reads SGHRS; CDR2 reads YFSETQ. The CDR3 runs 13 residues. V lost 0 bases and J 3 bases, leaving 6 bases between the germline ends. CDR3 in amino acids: CASSLAGYTEAFF. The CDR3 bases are TGCGCCAGCAGCTTGGCCGGTTACACTGAAGCTTTCTTT.

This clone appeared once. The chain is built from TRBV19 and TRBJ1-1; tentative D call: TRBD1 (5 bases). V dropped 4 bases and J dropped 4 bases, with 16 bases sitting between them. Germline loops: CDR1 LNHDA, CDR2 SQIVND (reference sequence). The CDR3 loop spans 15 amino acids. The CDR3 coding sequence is TGTGCCAGTAGTACCGAACAGGTCCCCGTCACTGAAGCTTTCTTT. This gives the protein CASSTEQVPVTEAFF.

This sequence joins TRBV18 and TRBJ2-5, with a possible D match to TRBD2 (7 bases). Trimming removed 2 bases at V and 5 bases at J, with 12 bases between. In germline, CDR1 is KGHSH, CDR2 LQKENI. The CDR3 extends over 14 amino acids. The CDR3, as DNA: TGTGCCAGCTCACCAAGAGGGGGGGCCGAGACCCAGTACTTC. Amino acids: CASSPRGGAETQYF.

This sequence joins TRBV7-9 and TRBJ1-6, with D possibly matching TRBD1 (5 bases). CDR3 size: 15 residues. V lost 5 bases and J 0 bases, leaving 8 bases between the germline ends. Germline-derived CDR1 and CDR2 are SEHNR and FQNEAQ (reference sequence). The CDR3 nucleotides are TGTGCCAGCAGCCGACAGATCTCCTATAATTCACCCCTCCACTTT. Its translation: CASSRQISYNSPLHF.

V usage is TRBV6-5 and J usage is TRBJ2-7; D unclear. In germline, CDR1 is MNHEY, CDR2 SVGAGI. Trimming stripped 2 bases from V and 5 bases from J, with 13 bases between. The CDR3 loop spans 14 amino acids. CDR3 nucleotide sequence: TGTGCCAGCAGTTACACGGTGGCTAGACACGAGCAGTACTTC. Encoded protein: CASSYTVARHEQYF.

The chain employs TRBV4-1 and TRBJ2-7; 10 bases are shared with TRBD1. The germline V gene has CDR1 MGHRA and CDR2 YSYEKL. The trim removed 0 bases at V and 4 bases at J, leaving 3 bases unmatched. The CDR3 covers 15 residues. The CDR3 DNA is TGCGCCAGCAGCCAAGAATGGACAGGGGGTTACGAGCAGTACTTC. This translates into CASSQEWTGGYEQYF.

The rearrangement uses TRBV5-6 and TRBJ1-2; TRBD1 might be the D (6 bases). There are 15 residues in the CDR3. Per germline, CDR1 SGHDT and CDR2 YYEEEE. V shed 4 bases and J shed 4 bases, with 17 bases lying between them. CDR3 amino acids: CASSRQGIFAYGYTF. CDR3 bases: TGTGCCAGCAGCCGTCAGGGGATTTTCGCCTATGGCTACACCTTC.

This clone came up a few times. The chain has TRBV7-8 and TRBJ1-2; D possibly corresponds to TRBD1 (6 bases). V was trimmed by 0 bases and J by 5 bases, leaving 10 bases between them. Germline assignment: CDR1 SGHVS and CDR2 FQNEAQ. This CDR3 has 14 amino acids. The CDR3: CASSLATGSYGYTF. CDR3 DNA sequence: TGTGCCAGCAGCTTAGCGACAGGTAGTTATGGCTACACCTTC.

CDR3 bases: TGTGCCAGCAGCTTAGGAGCGAGGGGCCACGAGCAGTACTTC. It encodes CASSLGARGHEQYF. J is TRBJ2-7 and V is TRBV7-9, with D possibly called TRBD1 or TRBD2 (5 bases each). The CDR3 is 14 amino acids. V was trimmed by 1 base and J by 5 bases, leaving 12 bases between them. CDR1 and CDR2 (germline): SEHNR, FQNEAQ (reference sequence).

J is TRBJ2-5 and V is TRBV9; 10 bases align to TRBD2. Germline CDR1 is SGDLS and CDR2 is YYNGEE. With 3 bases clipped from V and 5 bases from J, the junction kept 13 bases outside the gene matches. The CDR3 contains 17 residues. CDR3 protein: CASSGLKAGGPLETQYF. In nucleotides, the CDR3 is TGTGCCAGCAGCGGACTTAAAGCGGGGGGGCCTTTGGAGACCCAGTACTTC.

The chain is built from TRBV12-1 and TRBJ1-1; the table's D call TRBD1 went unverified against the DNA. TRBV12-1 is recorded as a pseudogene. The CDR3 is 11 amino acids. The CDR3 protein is CASSFWTEAFF. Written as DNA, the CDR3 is TGTGCCAGCAGCTTTTGGACAGAAGCTTTCTTT.

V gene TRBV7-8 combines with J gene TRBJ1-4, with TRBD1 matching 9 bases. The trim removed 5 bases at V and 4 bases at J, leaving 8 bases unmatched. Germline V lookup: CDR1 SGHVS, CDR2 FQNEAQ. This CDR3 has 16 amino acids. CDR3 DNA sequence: TGTGCCAGCAGCCGCATGCAGGGACAGGGTAATGAAAAACTGTTTTTT. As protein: CASSRMQGQGNEKLFF.